The clone carrying this T cell receptor (beta chain) showed up many times. Its antigen is as yet unknown. TCRdb itself ran the 5' RACE reads through MiXCR, one entry per CDR3 protein. The sample lists around 100,000 distinct CDR3 sequences; nearly 4.5% were seen once. The CDR3 covers 15 residues. V gave up 5 bases and J gave up 5 bases, with 15 bases separating them. Germline assignment: CDR1 MDHEN and CDR2 SYDVKM. This entry is derived from a study of spatial heterogeneity in lung cancer. Stated time point: sample taken at primary tumor resection. There were 72 donors, all of them untreated patients with early-stage non-small cell lung cancer. Overall study results and limits: The study found that expanded intratumoral alpha and beta TCR counts tracked tumor mutation counts.

The TCR was taken from a male donor with early-stage non-small cell lung cancer. The material sequenced was lung tumor tissue, taken at surgery. The chain joins TRBV28 to TRBJ1-4; D possibly corresponds to TRBD1 (6 bases). CDR3: CASSKQGGLNEKLFF. The CDR3 bases are TGTGCCAGCAGTAAACAGGGAGGGTTAAATGAAAAACTGTTTTTT.